The TCR beta chain described here comes from a study of shared clonotypes between healthy human individuals. The method was immunoSEQ multiplex PCR; TCRdb's version includes in-frame clones alone and lacks a portion of them. Altogether fewer than 700,000 clones are present, around 81% being singletons, with the ten largest covering about 12%. Adults of Caucasian background living in Nashville, Tennessee made up all donors. The germline gives CDR1 MNHEY, CDR2 SMNVEV (reference sequence). The CDR3 is 13 residues long. V lost 5 bases to trimming and J lost 3 bases, with 11 bases between them. The chain uses TRBV27 and TRBJ2-7, with D possibly being TRBD1 (5 bases). Material for sequencing was PBMCs. The clonotype originates from a woman between 35 and 50 years old in good health. Some clones in this sample may be carry-over from other donors' samples. CDR3 region: CASSPTRGYEQYF. Written as DNA, the CDR3 is TGTGCCAGCAGTCCGACAAGGGGCTACGAGCAGTACTTC.